Below, one T cell receptor (beta chain) is given with its context. What it recognizes is unknown. The sample is drawn from a study of shared clonotypes between healthy human individuals. Findings and caveats of the study: Naive CD4 clonotypes overlapped across a few donors at about 5%. Researchers sampled only blood; tissue repertoires likely differ.

CD45RA-negative memory and CD45RA+ naive subsets were split from the CD4+ cells. Germline assignment: CDR1 KGHSY and CDR2 FQNENV. Trimming removed 1 base from V and 4 bases from J, with 17 bases in between. The CDR3 spans 17 residues. Some clones are missing from TCRdb's copy, which holds only in-frame ones; the method was immunoSEQ multiplex PCR. The sample holds almost 750,000 clones, roughly 72% seen once. The receptor's source is a woman aged 30 to 39 in good health. This rearrangement joins TRBV16 to TRBJ1-5; D unclear. Material for sequencing was memory CD4+ T cells sorted from blood. The subset was: CD45RA-negative fraction. DNA of the CDR3: TGTGCCAGCAGCCAATTGGGTTTAGGCAGATCAAATCAGCCCCAGCATTTT. Translated, it gives CASSQLGLGRSNQPQHF.